A few counts support the clone carrying this T cell receptor beta chain. As yet, its antigen is unknown. V shed 0 bases and J 2 bases; nucleotides not matched to a gene: 7. Germline lookup yields CDR1 SGHRS and CDR2 YFSETQ. The CDR3 sequence is 16 residues long. This record comes from a study of T-cell reconstitution after alpha-beta-depleted transplantation in children. Study-wide results and limits: About two months after transplant, alpha-beta T cells reportedly came from several hundred expanded graft clones. TCRbeta diversity was high at day 60 in some patients (a result of surviving recipient T cells and thymic progenitors). T-cell counts and diversity at one year following transplant were attributed mainly to newly produced T cells.

Molecular barcoding with unique molecular identifiers was used for the TCRbeta library. TCRdb re-analysed the PCR reads in MiXCR, keeping a single row per CDR3 protein. The data show approximately 31,000 distinct CDR3 sequences, around 6.6% seen once. The chain carries TRBV5-1 and TRBJ2-5; TRBD2 matches at 7 bases. The origin of this receptor is a child younger than two who had a stem cell transplant for acute myeloid leukemia, so the T cells may come from the graft donor. This material consisted of peripheral blood, taken 60 days after TCRalphabeta/CD19-depleted stem cell transplant. CDR3 protein: CASSLAVGGWQETQYF. The CDR3 DNA reads as TGCGCCAGCAGCTTGGCCGTCGGGGGGTGGCAAGAGACCCAGTACTTC.